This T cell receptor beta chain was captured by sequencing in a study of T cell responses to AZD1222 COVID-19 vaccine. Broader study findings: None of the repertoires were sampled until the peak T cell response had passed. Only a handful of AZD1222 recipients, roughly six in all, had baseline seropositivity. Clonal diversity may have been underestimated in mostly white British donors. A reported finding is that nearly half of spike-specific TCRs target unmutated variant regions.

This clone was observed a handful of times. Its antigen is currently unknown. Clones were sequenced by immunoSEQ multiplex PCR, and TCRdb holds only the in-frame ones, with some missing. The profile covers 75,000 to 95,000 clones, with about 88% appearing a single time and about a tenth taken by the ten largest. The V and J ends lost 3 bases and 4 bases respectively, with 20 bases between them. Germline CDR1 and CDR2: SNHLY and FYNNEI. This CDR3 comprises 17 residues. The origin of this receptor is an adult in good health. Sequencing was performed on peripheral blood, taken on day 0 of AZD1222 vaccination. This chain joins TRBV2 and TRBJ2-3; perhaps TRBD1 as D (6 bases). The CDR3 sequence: CASSEQTGIIYSDTQYF. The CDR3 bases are TGTGCCAGCAGTGAGCAAACAGGGATTATATACTCAGATACGCAGTATTTT.